Presented here are 5 T cell receptor beta chains from one specimen sequenced in a study of blood T cell repertoires in COVID-19. Produced via immunoSEQ multiplex PCR; TCRdb's table is partial and in-frame only. The sample contains some 40,000 clones, around nine tenths of which appear only once. The sequencing input was peripheral blood. These TCRs come from a man between 45 and 60 years old with COVID-19, enrolled during active disease.

The chain links TRBV21-1 to TRBJ2-6; whether TRBD1, the table's D call, matches the DNA was not checked. TRBV21-1 is a known pseudogene. The CDR3 runs to 19 residues. The DNA of the CDR3 is TGTGCCAGCAGCAGAGTTTCCTCCAGGGCAGCTGCTGGGGCCAACGTCCTGACTTTC. Protein sequence: CASSRVSSRAAAGANVLTF.

This clone appeared once. This sequence joins TRBV6-5 and TRBJ2-1; D perhaps matches TRBD2 (5 bases). The germline V and J ends were trimmed by 0 bases and 8 bases, with 14 bases remaining between them. The CDR3 is 15 amino acids. CDR1 is MNHEY and CDR2 is SVGAGI in the germline V gene. CDR3 sequence (DNA): TGTGCCAGCAGTTACTCGGCTAGCCGGAACTATGAGCAGTTCTTC. As protein: CASSYSASRNYEQFF.

This chain connects TRBV29-1 to TRBJ1-3, with 7 nucleotides matching TRBD1. CDR3 size: 12 residues. CDR1 and CDR2 from the germline V gene are SQVTM and ANQGSEA. Trimming cost V 6 bases and J 4 bases; bases outside gene matches: 3. The CDR3 sequence: CSVRTGGNTIYF. The DNA of the CDR3 is TGCAGCGTCCGGACAGGAGGAAACACCATATATTTT.

This chain joins TRBV5-4 and TRBJ2-2; maybe TRBD1 (6 bases). Germline-derived CDR1 and CDR2 are SGHNT and YYREEE (reference sequence). The CDR3 consists of 13 residues. V was cut by 3 bases and J by 4 bases, with 7 bases left in between. CDR3: CASSWGPTGELFF. CDR3 sequence (DNA): TGTGCCAGCAGCTGGGGGCCCACCGGGGAGCTGTTTTTT. Drawing the rest from reference TRBV5-4 and TRBJ2-2, the complete variable domain is ETGVTQSPTHLIKTRGQQVTLRCSSQSGHNTVSWYQQALGQGPQFIFQYYREEENGRGNFPPRFSGLQFPNYSSELNVNALELDDSALYLCASSWGPTGELFFGEGSRLTVL.

The rearrangement joins TRBV5-4 to TRBJ1-2; 7 bases are a match to TRBD1. V dropped 3 bases and J dropped 2; count of bases not matched to a gene: 1. CDR3 length: 13 amino acids. Germline lookup yields CDR1 SGHNT and CDR2 YYREEE (reference sequence). CDR3 in DNA: TGTGCCAGCAGCTCGGGACAGAACTATGGCTACACCTTC. The encoded protein is CASSSGQNYGYTF.